This T cell receptor (beta chain) was documented in a study of blood T cell repertoires in COVID-19. Study-level background: Donors in the United States, Italy and Spain gave samples during acute or convalescent COVID-19. PBMCs, B-cell-depleted T cells, or T cells provided the cDNA or gDNA that made up the material.

This CDR3 spans 15 amino acids. Germline V lookup: CDR1 MNHEY, CDR2 SMNVEV (reference sequence). V dropped 6 bases and J dropped 1 base, with 13 bases sitting between them. In the study's own analysis: Nucleated cell number was recorded as an estimate derived from reference gene primer amplification. Using immunoSEQ multiplex PCR, the repertoire was profiled, and TCRdb retains in-frame clones only, with some absent. V and J calls and clone size are as listed in that table; D and trimming were resolved from the DNA. The sample yields about 42,000 clones, over 75% seen once. The chain combines TRBV27 with TRBJ1-5; D gene ambiguous. The TCR sequence derives from a man aged 30-40 years with active or convalescent COVID-19. Material: peripheral blood. The CDR3 DNA sequence: TGTGCCAGCAGCCCAGATGGCTTAAGCAATCAGCCCCAGCATTTT. Translating gives CASSPDGLSNQPQHF.